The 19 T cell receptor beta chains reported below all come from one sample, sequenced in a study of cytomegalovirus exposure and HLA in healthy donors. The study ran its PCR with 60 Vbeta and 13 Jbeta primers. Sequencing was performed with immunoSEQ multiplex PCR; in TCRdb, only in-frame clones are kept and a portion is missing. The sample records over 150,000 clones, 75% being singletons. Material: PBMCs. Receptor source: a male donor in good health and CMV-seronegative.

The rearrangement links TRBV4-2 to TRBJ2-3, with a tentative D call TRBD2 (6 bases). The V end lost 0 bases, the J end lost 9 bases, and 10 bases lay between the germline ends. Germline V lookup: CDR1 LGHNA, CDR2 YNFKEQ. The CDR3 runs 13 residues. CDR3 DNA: TGTGCCAGCAGCCAAGATACGGGGGAAACGCAGTATTTT. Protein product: CASSQDTGETQYF.

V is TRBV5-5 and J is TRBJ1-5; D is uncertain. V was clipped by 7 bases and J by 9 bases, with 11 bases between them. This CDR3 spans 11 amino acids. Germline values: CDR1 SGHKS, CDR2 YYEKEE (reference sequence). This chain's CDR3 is CASGVAGPQHF. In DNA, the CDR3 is TGTGCCAGCGGGGTCGCGGGGCCCCAGCATTTT.

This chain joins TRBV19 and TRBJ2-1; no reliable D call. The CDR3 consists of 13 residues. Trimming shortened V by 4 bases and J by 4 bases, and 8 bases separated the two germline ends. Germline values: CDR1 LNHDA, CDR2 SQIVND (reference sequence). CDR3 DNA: TGTGCCAGTAGTACCCTCAGATACAATGAGCAGTTCTTC. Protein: CASSTLRYNEQFF. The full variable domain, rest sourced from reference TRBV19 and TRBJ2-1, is DGGITQSPKYLFRKEGQNVTLSCEQNLNHDAMYWYRQDPGQGLRLIYYSQIVNDFQKGDIAEGYSVSREKKESFPLTVTSAQKNPTAFYLCASSTLRYNEQFFGPGTRLTVL.

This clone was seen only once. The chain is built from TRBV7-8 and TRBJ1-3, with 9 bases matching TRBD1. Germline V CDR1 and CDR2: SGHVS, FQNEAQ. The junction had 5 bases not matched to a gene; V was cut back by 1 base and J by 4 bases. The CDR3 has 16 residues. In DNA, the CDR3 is TGTGCCAGCAGCTTAGAACAGGGGGCTGTGGGAAACACCATATATTTT. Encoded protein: CASSLEQGAVGNTIYF.

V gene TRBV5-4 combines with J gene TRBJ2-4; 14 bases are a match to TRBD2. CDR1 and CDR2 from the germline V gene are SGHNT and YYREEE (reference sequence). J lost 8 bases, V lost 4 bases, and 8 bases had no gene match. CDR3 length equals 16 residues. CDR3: CASSAGLAGGRDIQYF. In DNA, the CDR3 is TGTGCCAGCAGCGCCGGACTAGCGGGAGGTCGGGACATTCAGTACTTC.

CDR3 region: CASSSRRRGRGDTQYF. The CDR3, as DNA: TGTGCCAGCAGTTCCAGGAGAAGGGGGCGCGGAGATACGCAGTATTTT. The chain joins TRBV5-6 to TRBJ2-3, with 7 bases identical to TRBD1. The CDR3 covers 16 residues. V trimming: 5 bases; J trimming: 5 bases; junction bases outside the gene matches: 14. Germline V lookup: CDR1 SGHDT, CDR2 YYEEEE.

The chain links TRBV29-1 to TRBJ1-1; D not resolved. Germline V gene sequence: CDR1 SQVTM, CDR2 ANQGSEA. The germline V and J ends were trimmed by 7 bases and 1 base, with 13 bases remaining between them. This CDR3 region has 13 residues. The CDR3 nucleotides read TGCAGCGCGATACAGCAGCCGAACACTGAAGCTTTCTTT. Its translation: CSAIQQPNTEAFF.

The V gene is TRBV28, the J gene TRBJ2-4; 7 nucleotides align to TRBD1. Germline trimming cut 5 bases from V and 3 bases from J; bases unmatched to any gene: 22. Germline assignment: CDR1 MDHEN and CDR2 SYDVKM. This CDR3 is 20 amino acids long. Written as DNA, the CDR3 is TGTGCCAGCAGTACGCGACCGAAAACAGGGGAGCAACGAGGCAAAAACATTCAGTACTTC. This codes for CASSTRPKTGEQRGKNIQYF.

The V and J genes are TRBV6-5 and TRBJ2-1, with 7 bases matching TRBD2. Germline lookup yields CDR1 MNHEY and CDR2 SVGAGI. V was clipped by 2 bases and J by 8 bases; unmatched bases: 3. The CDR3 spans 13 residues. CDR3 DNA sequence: TGTGCCAGCAGTTACGCGACTAGCTATGAGCAGTTCTTC. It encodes CASSYATSYEQFF.

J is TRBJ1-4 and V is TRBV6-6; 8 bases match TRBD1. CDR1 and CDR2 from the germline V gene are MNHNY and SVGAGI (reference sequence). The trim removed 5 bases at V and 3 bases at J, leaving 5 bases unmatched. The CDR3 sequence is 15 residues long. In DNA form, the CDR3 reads TGTGCCAGCAGTACTGGACAGGGTGCTAATGAAAAACTGTTTTTT. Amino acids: CASSTGQGANEKLFF.

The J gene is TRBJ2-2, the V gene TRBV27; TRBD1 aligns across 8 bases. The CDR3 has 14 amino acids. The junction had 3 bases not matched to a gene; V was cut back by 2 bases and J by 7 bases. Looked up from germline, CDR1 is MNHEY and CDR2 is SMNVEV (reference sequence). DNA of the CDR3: TGTGCCAGCAGTTTAGACAGGGGTTACGGGGAGCTGTTTTTT. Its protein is CASSLDRGYGELFF.

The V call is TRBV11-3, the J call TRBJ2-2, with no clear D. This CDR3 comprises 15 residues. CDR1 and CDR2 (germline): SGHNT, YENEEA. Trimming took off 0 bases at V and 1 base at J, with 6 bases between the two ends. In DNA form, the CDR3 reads TGTGCCAGCAGCTTAGATCGAGGGAACACCGGGGAGCTGTTTTTT. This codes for CASSLDRGNTGELFF.

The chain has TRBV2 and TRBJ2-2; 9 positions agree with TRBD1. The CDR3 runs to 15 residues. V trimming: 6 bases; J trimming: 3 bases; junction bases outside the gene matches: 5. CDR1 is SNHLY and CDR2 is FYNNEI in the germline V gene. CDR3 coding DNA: TGTGCCAGCAGGGTCGGGACAGGGTACACCGGGGAGCTGTTTTTT. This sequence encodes CASRVGTGYTGELFF.

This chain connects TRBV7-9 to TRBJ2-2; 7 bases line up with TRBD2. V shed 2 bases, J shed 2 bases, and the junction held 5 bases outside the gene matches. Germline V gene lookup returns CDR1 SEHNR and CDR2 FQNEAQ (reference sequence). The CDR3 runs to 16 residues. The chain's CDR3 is CASSLLAGVNTGELFF. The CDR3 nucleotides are TGTGCCAGCAGCTTACTGGCGGGGGTTAACACCGGGGAGCTGTTTTTT. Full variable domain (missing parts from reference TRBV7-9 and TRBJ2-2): DTGVSQNPRHKITKRGQNVTFRCDPISEHNRLYWYRQTLGQGPEFLTYFQNEAQLEKSRLLSDRFSAERPKGSFSTLEIQRTEQGDSAMYLCASSLLAGVNTGELFFGEGSRLTVL.

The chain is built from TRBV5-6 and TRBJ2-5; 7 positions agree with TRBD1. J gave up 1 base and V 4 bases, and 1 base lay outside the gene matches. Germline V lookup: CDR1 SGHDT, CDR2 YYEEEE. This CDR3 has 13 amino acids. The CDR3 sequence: CASSAGGQETQYF. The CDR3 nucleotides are TGTGCCAGCAGCGCAGGGGGCCAAGAGACCCAGTACTTC.

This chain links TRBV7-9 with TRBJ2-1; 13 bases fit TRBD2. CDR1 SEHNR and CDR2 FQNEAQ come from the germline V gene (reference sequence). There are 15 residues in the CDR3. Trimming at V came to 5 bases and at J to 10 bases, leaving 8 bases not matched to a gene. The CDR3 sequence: CASSPGWGLAGEQFF. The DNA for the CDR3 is TGTGCCAGCAGCCCCGGATGGGGACTAGCGGGAGAGCAGTTCTTC. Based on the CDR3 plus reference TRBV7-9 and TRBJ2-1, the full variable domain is DTGVSQNPRHKITKRGQNVTFRCDPISEHNRLYWYRQTLGQGPEFLTYFQNEAQLEKSRLLSDRFSAERPKGSFSTLEIQRTEQGDSAMYLCASSPGWGLAGEQFFGPGTRLTVL.

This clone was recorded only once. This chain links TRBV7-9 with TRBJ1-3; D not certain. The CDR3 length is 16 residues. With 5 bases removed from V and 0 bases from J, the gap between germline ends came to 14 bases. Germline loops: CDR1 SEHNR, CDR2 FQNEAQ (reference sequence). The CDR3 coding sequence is TGTGCCAGCAGCCCCAGAGGAGGTGGCTCTGGAAACACCATATATTTT. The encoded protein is CASSPRGGGSGNTIYF.

The DNA of the CDR3 is TGTGCCACGAAGCCCCGCCACGATACGCAGTATTTT. Amino acid sequence: CATKPRHDTQYF. The rearrangement joins TRBV28 to TRBJ2-3; D ambiguous. The CDR3 spans 12 residues. The V and J ends lost 10 bases and 6 bases respectively, with 14 bases between them. Germline V gene data show CDR1 as MDHEN and CDR2 as SYDVKM.

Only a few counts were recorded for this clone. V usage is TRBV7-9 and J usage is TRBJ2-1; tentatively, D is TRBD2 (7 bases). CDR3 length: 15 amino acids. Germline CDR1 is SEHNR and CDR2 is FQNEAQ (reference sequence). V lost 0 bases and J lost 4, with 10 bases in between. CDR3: CASSLAGGPYNEQFF. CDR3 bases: TGTGCCAGCAGCTTAGCGGGGGGGCCTTACAATGAGCAGTTCTTC.